This T cell receptor beta chain was sequenced for a study of blood T cell repertoires in COVID-19. Whole-study context: Material from acute and convalescent COVID-19 was sourced from the United States, Italy and Spain.

V lost 8 bases, J lost 2 bases, and 11 bases lay in between. This CDR3 has 13 residues. Germline lookup yields CDR1 MNHEY and CDR2 SVGAGI. This table comes from immunoSEQ multiplex PCR, and its TCRdb copy is limited to in-frame clones, with some not included. Of about 330,000 clones in the sample, approximately 92% were seen once. Cohort placement rested on clinical history that participants reported themselves. Material: PBMCs or T cells enriched from blood (not recorded which). This receptor was identified in a woman aged 30 to 39 who had recovered from COVID-19. This chain links TRBV6-5 with TRBJ2-3; D gene uncertain. The CDR3 region has the DNA TGTGCCAGCGACAAATTCTTCACAGATACGCAGTATTTT. Protein: CASDKFFTDTQYF.